The sequence of this T cell receptor beta chain was determined in a study of T cells in Graves' hyperthyroidism and ophthalmopathy. Researchers amplified the TCR beta CDR3 regions from RNA transcripts. The HTBI set primed first-round TCR CDR3 RT-PCR. Using its own MiXCR run on the multiplex PCR reads, TCRdb lists one record per CDR3 protein. The sample includes about 570,000 distinct CDR3 sequences, approximately 44% seen only once; the top ten take around a fifth. V dropped 11 bases and J dropped 6 bases, with 17 bases sitting between them. The germline V gene encodes CDR1 ENHRY and CDR2 SYGVKD. The length of the CDR3 is 12 residues.

The chain joins TRBV10-3 to TRBJ2-7; perhaps D is TRBD1 or TRBD2 (5 bases each). Sequencing was carried out using peripheral blood or thyroid tissue (not recorded which). This receptor was taken from an adult woman with Graves' disease, either hyperthyroidism or ophthalmopathy (not recorded which). As DNA, the CDR3 is TGTGCCGGCCGGGACGACAGCCTCGAGCAGTACTTC. This codes for CAGRDDSLEQYF.